This T cell receptor (beta chain) derives from a study of shared clonotypes between healthy human individuals. Donors were healthy HIV-negative adults without recent acute infections or vaccinations. Negatively enriched CD4+ T cells were divided by CD45RA into naive and memory. CDR1 is MNHNS, CDR2 SASEGT, per germline. Trimming cost V 6 bases and J 7 bases; bases outside gene matches: 8. The CDR3 loop spans 14 amino acids. The assay was carried out at the deep level. Produced via immunoSEQ multiplex PCR; TCRdb's table is partial and in-frame only. The sample carries under 2,500,000 clones, 95% recorded once. Regarding the study as a whole: Only blood samples were collected, and tissue repertoires likely differ.

About this clone itself: Its antigen is not identified.

The receptor comes from a man younger than 35 in good health. Sequencing used naive CD4+ T cells sorted from blood. Described subset: CD45RA+ positively selected. This rearrangement joins TRBV6-1 to TRBJ1-4; 7 bases align to TRBD1. CDR3 region: CASSLQGGTEKLFF. CDR3 DNA: TGTGCCAGCAGCCTCCAGGGGGGAACTGAAAAACTGTTTTTT.